The 13 T cell receptor beta chains below come from one sample, sequenced in a study of blood T cell repertoires in COVID-19. Assay: immunoSEQ multiplex PCR; the TCRdb copy retains only in-frame clones and omits some. The table has tens of thousands of clones, less than 85% seen once. Sequenced input: peripheral blood. The origin of the receptors is a woman between 65 and 79 years old with acute or convalescent COVID-19.

The genes are TRBV9 and TRBJ1-4, with a weak D call TRBD1 (5 bases). The CDR3 has 15 residues. Germline values: CDR1 SGDLS, CDR2 YYNGEE. Between the trimmed V and J ends, which lost 0 bases and 7 bases, there was a span of 13 bases. CDR3 nucleotides: TGTGCCAGCAGCGTAGCTGGGGGGACGGGTGAAAAACTGTTTTTT. It encodes CASSVAGGTGEKLFF.

The rearrangement uses TRBV29-1 and TRBJ1-1; unclear D gene. Trimming removed 4 bases at V and 5 bases at J, with 14 bases between. From germline, CDR1 is SQVTM and CDR2 ANQGSEA. The length of the CDR3 is 13 residues. This CDR3 reads CSVVGGLVTEAFF. DNA of the CDR3: TGCAGCGTTGTTGGAGGACTCGTGACTGAAGCTTTCTTT.

This clone was seen a few times. V is TRBV11-3 and J is TRBJ2-7, with D tentatively TRBD2 (6 bases). The CDR3 totals 15 residues. Germline V CDR1 and CDR2: SGHNT, YENEEA. Trimming removed 3 bases from V and 5 bases from J, with 17 bases in between. Here the CDR3 reads CASSFNWGGVHEQYF. The CDR3 region has the DNA TGTGCCAGCAGCTTCAATTGGGGAGGAGTCCACGAGCAGTACTTC.

The chain has TRBV7-9 and TRBJ1-5, with a possible D match to TRBD1 (6 bases). Per germline, CDR1 SEHNR and CDR2 FQNEAQ (reference sequence). The V gene lost 1 base and the J gene lost 6 bases, with 13 bases spanning the gap. The CDR3 is 15 residues long. CDR3 in DNA: TGTGCCAGCAGCTTAGGTGGGGGCCTGAGTCAGCCCCAGCATTTT. Its protein is CASSLGGGLSQPQHF.

This clone has a single count. The CDR3: CASKFSCGTGCVISEAFF. The CDR3 DNA follows: TGCGCCAGCAAGTTTAGTTGTGGGACAGGGTGTGTTATATCTGAAGCTTTCTTT. The chain couples TRBV10-1 to TRBJ1-1; 9 bases agree with TRBD1. The germline V gene encodes CDR1 WNHNN and CDR2 SYGVQD (reference sequence). This CDR3 is built from 18 residues. V lost 7 bases, J lost 6 bases, and 21 bases stayed unmatched.

The chain has TRBV7-9 and TRBJ1-2; 11 positions match TRBD1. The CDR3 runs 17 residues. V shed 5 bases and J 1 base; nucleotides not matched to a gene: 9. Germline CDR1 is SEHNR and CDR2 is FQNEAQ (reference sequence). The CDR3 DNA sequence: TGTGCCAGCAGCCCGAGGGACAGGGGGAGAGGTAACTATGGCTACACCTTC. Protein product: CASSPRDRGRGNYGYTF.

V and J are TRBV6-5 and TRBJ1-3, with D possibly matching TRBD1 (5 bases). V was clipped by 2 bases and J by 3 bases, with 11 bases between them. CDR3 length equals 15 residues. CDR1 is MNHEY and CDR2 is SVGAGI in the germline V gene. The CDR3 loop reads CASSYAGVSGNTIYF. As DNA, the CDR3 is TGTGCCAGCAGTTACGCGGGGGTTAGTGGAAACACCATATATTTT.

This clone appeared once. The rearrangement links TRBV19 to TRBJ2-5; TRBD2 matches at 12 bases. Trimming removed 10 bases from V and 4 bases from J; junction bases left unmatched: 7. The CDR3 sequence is 14 residues long. The germline gives CDR1 LNHDA, CDR2 SQIVND (reference sequence). The DNA of the CDR3 is TGTGCCACCAGACTAGCGGGAGTGCGAGAGACCCAGTACTTC. This gives the protein CATRLAGVRETQYF.

This chain uses TRBV5-1 with TRBJ2-4; tentatively, D is TRBD1 (6 bases). In germline, CDR1 is SGHRS, CDR2 YFSETQ. This CDR3 contains 15 residues. V lost 7 bases and J lost 8, with 22 bases in between. The CDR3 nucleotides are TGCGCCAGCTGCCTGATGGGGGCACGAGGAGACATTCAGTACTTC. It encodes CASCLMGARGDIQYF.

The table lists this clone with a count of one. The CDR3 is CASSIRGASEAFF. The CDR3 region has the DNA TGTGCCAGCAGCATCAGGGGCGCCTCTGAAGCTTTCTTT. The rearrangement uses TRBV28 and TRBJ1-1; D possibly corresponds to TRBD1 (6 bases). CDR1 MDHEN and CDR2 SYDVKM come from the germline V gene. The CDR3 covers 13 residues. V shed 6 bases and J shed 6 bases, with 14 bases lying between them.

This clone was detected a few times. The rearrangement links TRBV3-1 (or the pseudogene TRBV3-2) to TRBJ2-7, with TRBD1 identical over 7 bases. CDR3 length: 15 amino acids. J lost 2 bases, V lost 4 bases, and 8 bases had no gene match. The germline V gene has CDR1 LGHDT and CDR2 YNNKEL (reference sequence). CDR3 coding DNA: TGTGCCAGCAGCCGCGAGACAGGGTTGGCCTACGAGCAGTACTTC. This encodes CASSRETGLAYEQYF.

This clone was counted once. The rearrangement joins TRBV24-1 to TRBJ2-1; TRBD2 matches 11 bases. Germline values: CDR1 KGHDR, CDR2 SFDVKD. The CDR3 runs 13 residues. V shed 7 bases and J 10 bases; nucleotides not matched to a gene: 5. The CDR3 loop reads CATRGTSGGEQFF. The CDR3 nucleotides are TGTGCCACCAGAGGGACTAGCGGAGGGGAGCAGTTCTTC.

The chain has TRBV18 and TRBJ2-1; D is perhaps TRBD1 (5 bases). The V end lost 3 bases, the J end lost 8 bases, and 14 bases lay between the germline ends. CDR1 is KGHSH, CDR2 LQKENI, per germline. The CDR3 contains 14 residues. In nucleotides, the CDR3 is TGTGCCAGCTCACCTTCCAGGGCCCGGGATGAGCAGTTCTTC. Its translation: CASSPSRARDEQFF.